Included here is one T cell receptor beta chain sequence, with context. Its antigen is not known. This record comes from a study of STAT5B mutations in CD4+ large granular lymphocyte leukemia. As processed by the authors: Productive clonotypes were detectable down to 2.59 x 10-5 frequency. Here immunoSEQ multiplex PCR was the method, and the copy in TCRdb shows in-frame clones only, minus some. That table is the source of V, J and clone size, and D and trimming were worked out from the DNA. This table holds tens of thousands of clones, around three quarters found once. Buffy coats from healthy blood donors served as controls. The CDR3 runs 16 residues. The V gene's germline CDR1 is MNHEY and CDR2 SMNVEV (reference sequence). Trimming cost V 8 bases and J 0 bases; bases outside gene matches: 9. Study-wide findings and caveats: About 25% of private leukemic clonotypes occurred rarely in other patients' non-leukemic repertoires. Compared with healthy controls (2/35), patient top clones favored TRBV06 (8/27).

What was sequenced was CD4+ T cells from blood buffy coats. The chain has TRBV27 and TRBJ1-2; 10 bases are shared with TRBD1. The TCR comes from a human donor in good health. DNA for the CDR3: TGTGCCAGCGCCCGGGACAGGGGAACCTCTAACTATGGCTACACCTTC. Its protein is CASARDRGTSNYGYTF.